These T cell receptor beta chains were read from a single sample in a study of shared clonotypes between healthy human individuals. Sequencing was performed with immunoSEQ multiplex PCR; in TCRdb, only in-frame clones are kept and a portion is missing. This sample has hundreds of thousands of clones, with roughly 83% found just once. Material for sequencing was PBMCs. Receptors were obtained from a woman aged 35 to 49 in good health. Some clones in this sample may be carry-over from other donors' samples. Each CDR3 is given with its conserved first and last residue. Clone size is given for some rows only: seen once, a few or many times, or a class if the clone is expanded.

J gene	clone size	CDR3 length	V gene	CDR3 protein
TRBJ2-3	-	15	TRBV9	CASSVDLGFADTQYF
TRBJ2-7	few	15	TRBV7-8	CASSLEPGTAYEQYF
TRBJ2-3	-	15	TRBV29-1	CSVELGTRSTDTQYF
TRBJ1-5	-	14	TRBV5-8	CASSLGGRNQPQHF
TRBJ1-5	-	19	TRBV18	CASSYIGRTGAYSNQPQHF
TRBJ2-7	-	18	TRBV18	CASSPLLVTSGRAPEQYF
TRBJ2-3	-	13	TRBV19	CPTPLLSTDTQYF
TRBJ2-5	-	13	TRBV10-3	CAISSAGGETQYF
TRBJ1-3	few	17	TRBV9	CASSVDHRAFSGNTIYF
TRBJ2-6	-	13	TRBV15	CATRDPGANVLTF
TRBJ2-1	-	13	TRBV11-1	CASGLAVYNEQFF
TRBJ1-1	-	15	TRBV15	CATSRGDGLLTEAFF
TRBJ2-7	-	14	TRBV5-6	CASSRAGRSYEQYF
TRBJ1-4	-	16	TRBV7-9	CASSLTTLGRREKLFF
TRBJ2-5	-	15	TRBV4-2	CASSPTSGPEETQYF
TRBJ2-3	-	16	TRBV5-6	CASSLFLASGTDTQYF
TRBJ1-2	few	14	TRBV25-1	CASQAGESPYGYTF
TRBJ1-5	-	14	TRBV19	CASSIVLINQPQHF
TRBJ1-1	-	13	TRBV6-5	CASSPDRGTEAFF
TRBJ2-6	-	17	TRBV5-1	CASSATSGSSGANVLTF
TRBJ2-2	-	16	TRBV11-2	CASSLMRPANTGELFF
TRBJ1-4	-	15	TRBV15	CATSYRRATNEKLFF
TRBJ1-2	-	12	TRBV28	CASSIPSDGYTF
TRBJ2-7	few	17	TRBV27	CASRIRGEVTGSYEQYF
TRBJ2-1	-	15	TRBV2	CASSLRTGPSNEQFF
TRBJ1-5	-	15	TRBV15	CATSRRVGVSQPQHF
TRBJ2-7	-	13	TRBV6-5	CAVGGSGSYEQYF
TRBJ1-1	few	11	TRBV20-1	CSATRETEAFF
TRBJ2-7	-	18	TRBV27	CASSRNRGASRFSYEQYF
TRBJ2-7	-	10	TRBV19	CASRHPGQYF
TRBJ1-2	few	11	TRBV6-4	CASRGIEGYTF
TRBJ2-1	-	20	TRBV4-1	CASSQDHGTSGRAPYNEQFF
TRBJ2-7	-	18	TRBV18	CASSPLRVERASSYEQYF
TRBJ1-1	-	15	TRBV27	CASSSSGSSNTEAFF
TRBJ1-2	few	18	TRBV5-5	CASSHATPDRVPGYGYTF
TRBJ2-7	-	16	TRBV4-3	CASSQAKGGRSYEQYF
TRBJ1-1	few	16	TRBV27	CASSATARGSNTEAFF
TRBJ2-5	-	16	TRBV7-2	CASRVGTSGRAETQYF
TRBJ2-3	once	13	TRBV28	CASLSALTDTQYF
TRBJ2-3	-	13	TRBV18	CASSLRLTDTQYF
TRBJ1-5	-	13	TRBV30	CAWSSGTYQPQHF
TRBJ2-2	once	16	TRBV11-2	CASSRLGLADTGELFF
TRBJ2-7	-	16	TRBV27	CASRSLRTGVLYEQYF
TRBJ2-1	-	17	TRBV9	CASSVAPYSGIYNEQFF
TRBJ1-5	-	16	TRBV28	CASSFRTAAGNQPQHF
TRBJ2-5	-	15	TRBV28	CASKVDHGVGETQYF
TRBJ2-5	-	14	TRBV27	CASSSDRVQETQYF
TRBJ2-2	many	13	TRBV10-2	CASSRANTGELFF